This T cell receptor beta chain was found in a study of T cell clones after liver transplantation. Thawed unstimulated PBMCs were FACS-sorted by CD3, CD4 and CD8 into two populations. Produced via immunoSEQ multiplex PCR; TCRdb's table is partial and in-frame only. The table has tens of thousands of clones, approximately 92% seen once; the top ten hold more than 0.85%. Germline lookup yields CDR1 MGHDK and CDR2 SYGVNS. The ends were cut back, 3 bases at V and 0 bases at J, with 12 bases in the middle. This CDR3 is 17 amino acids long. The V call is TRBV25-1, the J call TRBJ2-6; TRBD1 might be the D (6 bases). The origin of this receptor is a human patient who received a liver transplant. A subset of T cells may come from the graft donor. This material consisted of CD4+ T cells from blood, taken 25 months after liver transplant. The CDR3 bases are TGTGCCAGCAGTGAGCCGGGACACCTCTCTGGGGCCAACGTCCTGACTTTC. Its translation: CASSEPGHLSGANVLTF.